Presented here are 27 T cell receptor beta chains from one specimen sequenced in a study of neurological immune-mediated disorders. From the 5' RACE reads, TCRdb called clonotypes with MiXCR, one entry per CDR3 protein. Among approximately 50,000 distinct CDR3 sequences, 3.8% were seen once, and the ten largest hold 5.5% to 7.5%. What was sequenced was PBMCs. These receptors were collected from a man aged 60-69 years with multiple sclerosis.

This chain connects TRBV7-2 to TRBJ2-3; 9 nucleotides line up with TRBD2. Germline loops: CDR1 SGHTA, CDR2 FQGNSA. This CDR3 contains 15 residues. V was clipped by 4 bases and J by 0 bases; unmatched bases: 2. The CDR3 nucleotides are TGTGCCAGCAGCTCGGCGGGAGGGAGCACAGATACGCAGTATTTT. It specifies CASSSAGGSTDTQYF.

This clonotype was counted many times. This chain uses TRBV10-3 with TRBJ2-3; D perhaps matches TRBD2 (6 bases). CDR3 length: 14 amino acids. Germline V lookup: CDR1 ENHRY, CDR2 SYGVKD. Trimming pared 6 bases from V and 6 bases from J, leaving 16 bases between. The CDR3 DNA is TGTGCCATCAGCTTCAGAGCGGGCGAGGATACGCAGTATTTT. It specifies CAISFRAGEDTQYF.

This clonotype has at least ten counts. The chain has TRBV2 and TRBJ2-7; no clear D. Germline loops: CDR1 SNHLY, CDR2 FYNNEI. Trimming removed 4 bases at V and 3 bases at J, with 10 bases between. This CDR3 contains 13 residues. CDR3 protein: CASSAERNYEQYF. The CDR3 coding sequence is TGTGCCAGCAGTGCGGAGAGAAACTACGAGCAGTACTTC.

This clonotype occurred many times. The chain employs TRBV18 and TRBJ2-5, with D possibly TRBD2 on 5 matching bases. With 8 bases removed from V and 0 bases from J, the gap between germline ends came to 13 bases. This CDR3 comprises 14 residues. Germline CDR1 and CDR2: KGHSH and LQKENI. This chain's CDR3 is CASRGPMYQETQYF. The CDR3 bases are TGTGCCAGCCGCGGGCCTATGTACCAAGAGACCCAGTACTTC.

This clonotype was detected ten times or more. The V and J genes are TRBV11-1 and TRBJ2-1; 7 bases match TRBD2. CDR3 size: 14 residues. Germline V gene lookup returns CDR1 SGHAT and CDR2 FQDESV (reference sequence). V shed 3 bases and J 5 bases; nucleotides not matched to a gene: 4. The CDR3 DNA reads TGTGCCAGCAGCTTGGTGCGGGGGAACAATGAGCAGTTCTTC. Translation: CASSLVRGNNEQFF.

This clonotype showed up many times. V usage is TRBV20-1 and J usage is TRBJ2-7; D call uncertain. Trimming pared 2 bases from V and 4 bases from J, leaving 12 bases between. CDR1 and CDR2 (germline): DFQATT, SNEGSKA (reference sequence). This CDR3 has 13 amino acids. The CDR3: CSARQARRYEQYF. The DNA of the CDR3 is TGCAGTGCTAGACAGGCCCGCCGGTACGAGCAGTACTTC.

The J gene is TRBJ2-7, the V gene TRBV7-9, with TRBD2 matching over 7 bases. CDR1 SEHNR and CDR2 FQNEAQ come from the germline V gene (reference sequence). Trimming removed 5 bases from V and 3 bases from J; junction bases left unmatched: 7. The CDR3 sequence is 14 residues long. The CDR3 protein is CASSPGREFYEQYF. The CDR3 nucleotides read TGTGCCAGCAGCCCAGGGAGGGAATTCTACGAGCAGTACTTC.

This clonotype was seen repeatedly, ten times or more. This chain uses TRBV24-1 with TRBJ1-5; D is undetermined. CDR1 is KGHDR, CDR2 SFDVKD, per germline. Trimming pared 5 bases from V and 3 bases from J, leaving 19 bases between. The CDR3 consists of 17 residues. This CDR3 is CATSVSPPGGTNQPQHF. As DNA, the CDR3 is TGTGCCACCAGTGTTTCCCCTCCAGGAGGCACCAATCAGCCCCAGCATTTT.

The chain couples TRBV5-1 to TRBJ2-1, with 9 bases fitting TRBD1. This CDR3 contains 15 residues. The junction had 10 bases not matched to a gene; V was cut back by 4 bases and J by 8 bases. Germline CDR1 and CDR2: SGHRS and YFSETQ. The CDR3 DNA follows: TGCGCCAGCAGCACGGGCCAGGACAGGGGCGATGAGCAGTTCTTC. It is translated as CASSTGQDRGDEQFF. The full variable domain, its missing parts supplied by reference TRBV5-1 and TRBJ2-1, is KAGVTQTPRYLIKTRGQQVTLSCSPISGHRSVSWYQQTPGQGLQFLFEYFSETQRNKGNFPGRFSGRQFSNSRSEMNVSTLELGDSALYLCASSTGQDRGDEQFFGPGTRLTVL.

This clonotype was counted ten times or more. The gene calls are TRBV5-6 and TRBJ2-1; D remains unclear. The CDR3 spans 15 residues. Trimming left V 4 bases short and J 7 bases short, with 18 bases between. Germline values: CDR1 SGHDT, CDR2 YYEEEE. The chain's CDR3 is CASSPKRVTRNEQFF. Written as DNA, the CDR3 is TGTGCCAGCAGCCCCAAACGCGTCACCAGGAATGAGCAGTTCTTC.

This clonotype has ten or more counts. The V call is TRBV20-1, the J call TRBJ1-5, with 9 bases aligning to TRBD1. Germline CDR1 is DFQATT and CDR2 is SNEGSKA (reference sequence). Losses at the gene ends were 5 bases for V and 6 bases for J; bases not matched to a gene: 5. The CDR3 is made up of 13 amino acids. CDR3 residues: CSAPRQGVQPQHF. In nucleotides, the CDR3 is TGCAGTGCTCCTAGACAGGGGGTTCAGCCCCAGCATTTT.

This clonotype was found many times. The rearrangement links TRBV10-3 to TRBJ2-1; 11 bases are shared with TRBD1. Germline CDR1 is ENHRY and CDR2 is SYGVKD. The CDR3 totals 16 residues. Trimming at V came to 3 bases and at J to 6 bases, leaving 7 bases not matched to a gene. The chain's CDR3 is CAISDRPGTGGNEQFF. The CDR3 nucleotides read TGTGCCATCAGTGATCGTCCCGGGACAGGGGGCAATGAGCAGTTCTTC.

This clonotype occurred many times. The gene calls are TRBV18 and TRBJ2-1, with 7 bases matching TRBD1. The CDR3 is 16 amino acids. Trimming at V came to 2 bases and at J to 8 bases, leaving 12 bases not matched to a gene. Germline V CDR1 and CDR2: KGHSH, LQKENI. The CDR3 reads CASSPKDRITGDEQFF. CDR3 nucleotide sequence: TGTGCCAGCTCACCAAAGGACAGGATCACCGGGGATGAGCAGTTCTTC.

Comment on this clonotype: A read error may be the cause here, since a much bigger clone is one base away. The chain employs TRBV5-1 and TRBJ2-2; 7 bases fit TRBD2. CDR1 and CDR2 from the germline V gene are SGHRS and YFSETQ. Losses at the gene ends were 4 bases for V and 5 bases for J; bases not matched to a gene: 11. The CDR3 contains 16 residues. CDR3 loop: CASSRGLSGTTGELFF. The CDR3 coding sequence is TGCGCCAGCAGCAGGGGACTATCGGGAACAACCGGGGAGCTGTTTTTT.

This clonotype came up many times. This sequence joins TRBV5-1 and TRBJ2-1, with D possibly being TRBD1 (6 bases). The CDR3 totals 15 residues. Trimming pared 0 bases from V and 2 bases from J, leaving 9 bases between. The germline V gene has CDR1 SGHRS and CDR2 YFSETQ. The CDR3 DNA follows: TGCGCCAGCAGCTTGGTACAGGGTCCCTACAATGAGCAGTTCTTC. It codes for CASSLVQGPYNEQFF.

This clonotype has a count of ten or more. This chain links TRBV20-1 with TRBJ1-1, with 7 bases aligning to TRBD1. Germline CDR1 and CDR2: DFQATT and SNEGSKA (reference sequence). The CDR3 runs to 13 residues. Trimming removed 5 bases from V and 0 bases from J; junction bases left unmatched: 3. CDR3 DNA sequence: TGCAGTGCTTGGACAGGCCTGAACACTGAAGCTTTCTTT. It yields the protein CSAWTGLNTEAFF.

This clonotype was recorded at least ten times. The CDR3 DNA sequence: TGCAGTGCTAGAGACCTCGACAGGAACACCGGGGAGCTGTTTTTT. This gives the protein CSARDLDRNTGELFF. The rearrangement links TRBV20-1 to TRBJ2-2, with a possible D match to TRBD1 (5 bases). V lost 0 bases, J lost 1 base, and 9 bases lay in between. There are 15 residues in the CDR3. The germline V gene has CDR1 DFQATT and CDR2 SNEGSKA (reference sequence).

In this sample, this clonotype turned up many times. The chain links TRBV5-6 to TRBJ2-5, with D perhaps given as TRBD1 or TRBD2 (5 bases each). The V gene's germline CDR1 is SGHDT and CDR2 YYEEEE. CDR3 length: 13 amino acids. The ends were cut back, 3 bases at V and 7 bases at J, with 13 bases in the middle. This CDR3 is CASSSVGDGTQYF. The CDR3 region has the DNA TGTGCCAGCAGCTCTGTGGGGGACGGGACCCAGTACTTC.

For this clonotype: A read error is possible here, since a much larger clone lies one base away. The chain combines TRBV5-1 with TRBJ1-1; D is unresolved. CDR1 and CDR2 (germline): SGHRS, YFSETQ. V lost 0 bases and J 7 bases, leaving 13 bases between the germline ends. This CDR3 spans 14 amino acids. CDR3: CASSLGKPVDEAFF. The CDR3 nucleotides are TGCGCCAGCAGCTTGGGAAAGCCCGTGGATGAAGCTTTCTTT.

This clonotype was seen at least ten times. The rearrangement joins TRBV12-3 or TRBV12-4 to TRBJ1-2; D is unclear. The CDR3 is 13 amino acids. V lost 7 bases, J lost 2 bases, and 11 bases lay in between. In DNA form, the CDR3 reads TGTGCCAGCACCCCGGGGAAAAACTATGGCTACACCTTC. This codes for CASTPGKNYGYTF.

The table lists this clonotype with many counts. The chain carries TRBV27 and TRBJ2-7; D may be TRBD2 (6 bases). The V end lost 4 bases, the J end lost 5 bases, and 12 bases lay between the germline ends. This CDR3 region has 13 residues. Per germline, CDR1 MNHEY and CDR2 SMNVEV (reference sequence). The CDR3 protein is CASSSGSGDEQYF. In DNA form, the CDR3 reads TGTGCCAGCAGTTCGGGTTCGGGGGACGAGCAGTACTTC.

This clonotype was found many times. This chain connects TRBV5-1 to TRBJ2-1, with D perhaps given as TRBD1 or TRBD2 (5 bases each). The CDR3 runs to 14 residues. CDR1 is SGHRS, CDR2 YFSETQ, per germline. Trimming took 7 bases from V and 4 from J, leaving 15 bases between them. In DNA, the CDR3 is TGCGCCAGCTGCCGGGGTGGGGCATACAATGAGCAGTTCTTC. Residues: CASCRGGAYNEQFF.

In this sample, this clonotype turned up a few times. The chain employs TRBV18 and TRBJ1-1; no firm D call. The ends were cut back, 2 bases at V and 0 bases at J, with 4 bases in the middle. The CDR3 is 13 residues long. The germline gives CDR1 KGHSH, CDR2 LQKENI. CDR3 sequence: CASSPEMNTEAFF. Here the CDR3 DNA reads TGTGCCAGCTCACCAGAGATGAACACTGAAGCTTTCTTT. The full variable domain, in which reference TRBV18 and TRBJ1-1 provide the parts outside the CDR3, is NAGVMQNPRHLVRRRGQEARLRCSPMKGHSHVYWYRQLPEEGLKFMVYLQKENIIDESGMPKERFSAEFPKEGPSILRIQQVVRGDSAAYFCASSPEMNTEAFFGQGTRLTVV.

This clonotype has at least ten counts. This chain uses TRBV12-3 or TRBV12-4 with TRBJ1-5; 9 bases are a match to TRBD1. This CDR3 has 14 residues. J was trimmed by 7 bases and V by 5 bases; bases with no gene match: 6. The CDR3: CASSPTGGSQPQHF. In DNA form, the CDR3 reads TGTGCCAGCAGTCCGACAGGGGGGTCCCAGCCCCAGCATTTT.

The sample holds many counts of this clonotype. The V and J genes are TRBV5-6 and TRBJ1-5, with TRBD1 matching over 7 bases. Germline lookup yields CDR1 SGHDT and CDR2 YYEEEE. The CDR3 is 14 amino acids. With 4 bases clipped from V and 6 bases from J, the junction kept 7 bases outside the gene matches. CDR3 nucleotides: TGTGCCAGCAGCCCATCGACAGGGAGTCAGCCCCAGCATTTT. Amino acids: CASSPSTGSQPQHF. Full variable domain (missing parts from reference TRBV5-6 and TRBJ1-5): DAGVTQSPTHLIKTRGQQVTLRCSPKSGHDTVSWYQQALGQGPQFIFQYYEEEERQRGNFPDRFSGHQFPNYSSELNVNALLLGDSALYLCASSPSTGSQPQHFGDGTRLSIL.

The gene calls are TRBV20-1 and TRBJ2-7, with 9 bases that match TRBD1. V shed 5 bases, J shed 6 bases, and the junction held 2 bases outside the gene matches. CDR1 is DFQATT, CDR2 SNEGSKA, per germline (reference sequence). The CDR3 is 11 residues long. CDR3 sequence: CSAGTGLEQYF. CDR3 nucleotide sequence: TGCAGTGCTGGGACAGGGCTCGAGCAGTACTTC.

This clonotype was recorded at least ten times. The CDR3 DNA sequence: TGTGCCAGCAGCTTGGAACCAAATACGCAGTATTTT. It yields the protein CASSLEPNTQYF. The chain combines TRBV5-5 with TRBJ2-3, with D unclear. CDR3 length equals 12 residues. Germline V gene sequence: CDR1 SGHKS, CDR2 YYEKEE (reference sequence). Trimming cost V 0 bases and J 7 bases, with 6 bases left between them. Combining the CDR3 with reference TRBV5-5 and TRBJ2-3 gives the whole variable domain DAGVTQSPTHLIKTRGQQVTLRCSPISGHKSVSWYQQVLGQGPQFIFQYYEKEERGRGNFPDRFSARQFPNYSSELNVNALLLGDSALYLCASSLEPNTQYFGPGTRLTVL.